This T cell receptor beta chain originates from a study of blood T cell repertoires in COVID-19. Study at large: Some COVID-19 samples were acute and others convalescent; all came from the United States, Italy and Spain.

The V gene lost 3 bases and the J gene lost 4 bases, with 15 bases spanning the gap. There are 15 residues in the CDR3. Germline loops: CDR1 MDHEN, CDR2 SYDVKM. This clone was detected a few times. Source study methods: Nucleated cell number was recorded as an estimate derived from reference gene primer amplification. The data were produced by immunoSEQ multiplex PCR, yet TCRdb's version contains in-frame clones alone and is incomplete. Clone size and the V and J calls come from that table; the DNA yielded D and trimming. The data show tens of thousands of clones, around 92% seen once. The receptor was isolated from a man in his fifties or sixties with acute or convalescent COVID-19. The sample was peripheral blood. This chain links TRBV28 with TRBJ1-1; D gene uncertain. As DNA, the CDR3 is TGTGCCAGCAGTTTTCCGGAACGACCGGGCACTGAAGCTTTCTTT. Translated: CASSFPERPGTEAFF.